Described below is a single TCR beta chain sequence and its context. Its antigen is unknown. No base quality values were provided; no much bigger clone lies one nucleotide off. Receptor amplification or capture employed 5' RACE. Instrument used: Illumina HiSeq 2500. The second PCR ran for about 7 to 11 cycles and used a J-beta primer mix along with a sample-barcoded 5' primer. A template-switch 5' adaptor carrying 12 random nucleotides introduced a unique molecular identifier onto each TCR beta cDNA molecule. At least 3 million CDR3-containing paired-end reads were obtained from each sample. First-strand cDNA was synthesized from all RNA with the Mint cDNA synthesis kit, primed by a TRBC-specific oligonucleotide. Following uracil-DNA glycosylase treatment, a first 18-cycle PCR with universal primers M1SS and BC2_uni_R was performed on all cDNA. In the original analysis: For normalization, 1 million high-quality reads, each with a distinct molecular identifier, were randomly selected from each sample. Instead of being binned into consensus sequences, reads that shared molecular identifiers were thrown out. MiTCR, set to a Q25 quality threshold and the strictest error-elimination algorithm, was used for CDR3 identification, clonotype clustering and error correction. Lower-bound total TCR beta diversity was estimated with a nonparametric unseen species model using Euler transformation. The raw public reads went through TCRdb reprocessing: fastp at Q25, MiXCR clone calling, in-frame beta chains kept. CDR3 protein sequences are deduplicated, and each keeps its most common genes and DNA. These V and J calls rely on TCRdb rather than the paper's analysis. In this sample the table shows about 1 million distinct CDR3 sequences, more than 35% of which occur a single time. The ten biggest clones cover 15% to 20% of the sample.

Systemically healthy Caucasian individuals from Russia, 39 in total and aged roughly 6 to 95 years, were included as donors. Ten milliliters of peripheral blood were drawn from each donor into EDTA-treated Vacutainer tubes. PBMCs were isolated by Ficoll-Paque density-gradient centrifugation, with at least 6 million obtained per sample. Total RNA was extracted from PBMCs with Trizol reagent, with at least 6 micrograms obtained per sample. For every donor, an aliquot of PBMCs went through flow cytometry to measure the percentages of naive CD45RAhigh/CD27high T cells. The entry originates in a study of blood T cells in healthy people across ages (dated by TCRdb to between 2015 and 2017). Context from the whole study: In model experiments, template switching captured roughly one uniquely barcoded TCR beta cDNA molecule for every two T cells. Age-related changes in TCR beta repertoire diversity were measured in the study by deep sequencing normalized with unique cDNA molecular identifiers. Donors were grouped into four age groups: young (average roughly 16 years), middle-aged (less than 40), aged (about 60) and long-lived (around 80). To avoid experimental bias, donors of different ages were distributed randomly across sequencing lanes. For two donors (one aged 18 to 30 and one aged 80 or older), the study analyzed two additional independent replicas of 1 million unique cDNA reads from the same blood draw.

Between the V and J ends, shortened by 6 bases and 6 bases respectively, the junction contains 14 bases. The CDR3 numbers 12 residues from cysteine through phenylalanine. The CDR3 DNA has 36 bases and is translated from base 1. The germline V gene gives CDR1 as SQVTM and CDR2 as ANQGSEA. Overall study outcomes, separate from this receptor: The percentage of naive T cells measured by flow cytometry correlated strongly with observed TCR beta diversity. Bulk unsorted PBMC profiling prevented conclusive comparison of naive and antigen-experienced compartments. Donor CMV infection status was unknown, potentially confounding age-related changes in expanded clonotypes. Total diversity estimates from one million sequenced T cells were considered lower bounds and underestimates. As age increased, observed TCR beta diversity per million T cells dropped in a roughly linear way, and a significant reduction was already evident by age roughly 36. The long-lived group showed more naive CD4+ T cells, fewer expanded clones and increased TCR diversity than the aged group, suggesting age selection.

Material for sequencing was blood. The chain joins TRBV29-1 to TRBJ1-1; the D gene is possibly TRBD1, with 5 bases matching. This sequence originates from a woman in her sixties or seventies in good health. The DNA sequence is as follows: TGCAGCGTCGGTAGGACAAGGGCTGAAGCTTTCTTT. It specifies CSVGRTRAEAFF.